This T cell receptor beta chain comes out of a study of memory CD4+ T cells and cytomegalovirus serostatus. A remark on this clone: Its antigen is undetermined.

General study findings and limits: The CMV-associated TCR signature appears largely within the CD4+ memory repertoire.

Study processing details: After removing out-of-frame reads, 2.3 million or so distinct TCRbeta sequences remained. Sequencing used immunoSEQ multiplex PCR; TCRdb keeps in-frame clones, though not all of them. That table furnishes V, J and clone size, whereas the DNA furnished D and trimming. The profile shows 40,000 or so clones, approximately 78% of them singletons. V lost 3 bases, J lost 0 bases, and 6 bases lay in between. Germline CDR1 SNHLY, CDR2 FYNNEI. This CDR3 contains 15 residues. Single viable CD3+CD4+CD8-CD45RO+ cells were sorted as the memory CD4+ T cells. CD4+ T cells were isolated by positive magnetic selection.

The sequenced material came from memory CD4+ T cells from blood. V and J are TRBV2 and TRBJ2-6; D is unresolved. This TCR came from an adult in good health and CMV-seronegative. CDR3 bases: TGTGCCAGCAGTGACCCGAGCTCTGGGGCCAACGTCCTGACTTTC. Translating gives CASSDPSSGANVLTF.